The T cell receptor (beta chain) under discussion was sequenced for a study of blood T cell repertoires in COVID-19. This table comes from immunoSEQ multiplex PCR, and its TCRdb copy is limited to in-frame clones, with some not included. Among 270,000 or so clones listed, around 82% were seen once. Deletions cut 8 bases from V and 0 bases from J, with 8 bases between. Looked up from germline, CDR1 is LGHDT and CDR2 is YNNKEL (reference sequence). The CDR3 consists of 12 residues. The J gene is TRBJ2-7, the V gene TRBV3-1 (or the pseudogene TRBV3-2); D perhaps matches TRBD1 (6 bases). The receptor was isolated from a man in his forties or fifties who had recovered from COVID-19. The sequenced material came from PBMCs or T cells enriched from blood (not recorded which). The CDR3 loop is CASGTSSYEQYF. The CDR3 bases are TGTGCCAGCGGGACAAGCTCCTACGAGCAGTACTTC.